These 23 T cell receptor beta chains were sequenced from one sample in a study of T cells in Graves' hyperthyroidism and ophthalmopathy. From RNA transcripts, TCR beta CDR3 regions were amplified. A set of HTBI primers served as the primers for a first-round RT-PCR of the TCR CDR3. TCRdb redid the calling of the multiplex PCR reads with MiXCR, one entry per CDR3 protein. The sample includes roughly 300,000 distinct CDR3 sequences, approximately 15% of them seen just once. The sample consisted of blood. Every receptor here comes from a woman aged 25 to 45 with Graves' hyperthyroidism.

Note on this clonotype: One end of the junction fails to match germline, which may point to a read error. This rearrangement joins TRBV10-3 to TRBJ2-1, with 8 bases fitting TRBD2. The CDR3 is 12 amino acids. Germline CDR1 reads ENHRY; CDR2 reads SYGVKD. The DNA for the CDR3 is TGTGCCATCAGTGAGTCGGCGGGGGGCAAGGTCTTC. Translated: CAISESAGGKVF.

This clonotype was picked up many times. The chain combines TRBV28 with TRBJ2-7; 10 bases map to TRBD2. V lost 6 bases and J lost 2; bases outside the gene matches: 7. Germline V CDR1 and CDR2: MDHEN, SYDVKM. The CDR3 is 15 amino acids. CDR3 sequence: CASSSWTSGTYEQYF. DNA for the CDR3: TGTGCCAGCAGCTCGTGGACTAGCGGTACCTACGAGCAGTACTTC.

This clonotype was seen ten or more times. V is TRBV28 and J is TRBJ2-5; weak D call: TRBD2 (5 bases). The CDR3 runs to 13 residues. Germline loops: CDR1 MDHEN, CDR2 SYDVKM. Trimming shortened V by 7 bases and J by 5 bases, and 14 bases separated the two germline ends. DNA for the CDR3: TGTGCCAGCACCCCTGCGGGCTCTGAGACCCAGTACTTC. Translated, it gives CASTPAGSETQYF.

This clonotype was seen only a few times. V is TRBV24-1 and J is TRBJ1-1, with D possibly being TRBD1 (5 bases). The CDR3 sequence is 13 residues long. CDR1 and CDR2 (germline): KGHDR, SFDVKD. V was trimmed by 12 bases and J by 0 bases, leaving 13 bases between them. Here the CDR3 reads CAVMGGLNTEAFF. For the CDR3, the DNA is TGTGCCGTCATGGGGGGTTTGAACACTGAAGCTTTCTTT.

The chain couples TRBV27 to TRBJ1-2; TRBD1 is a possible D gene (6 bases). This CDR3 has 14 residues. Per the germline V gene, CDR1 is MNHEY and CDR2 is SMNVEV (reference sequence). V was pared by 5 bases and J by 8 bases, with 18 bases between. CDR3 in DNA: TGTGCCAGCAGTCAACAACAGGGAATTGGGGGCTACACCTTC. Amino acids: CASSQQQGIGGYTF.

This clonotype was detected many times. The rearrangement joins TRBV12-3 or TRBV12-4 to TRBJ2-1, with D maybe TRBD2 (6 bases). The V end was cut by 4 bases, the J end by 8 bases, with 21 bases between. The CDR3 is made up of 16 amino acids. CDR3 sequence reads: CASSSLELGRFDEQFF. The CDR3, as DNA: TGTGCCAGCAGTTCCCTCGAGTTAGGGAGGTTCGATGAGCAGTTCTTC.

This clonotype was recorded at least ten times. The rearrangement uses TRBV7-2 and TRBJ2-2, with D maybe TRBD1 (5 bases). Trimming removed 1 base from V and 7 bases from J, with 10 bases in between. Germline values: CDR1 SGHTA, CDR2 FQGNSA. This CDR3 is 14 amino acids long. The CDR3 nucleotides read TGTGCCAGCAGCTTAGAGGGGTTCATCGGGGAGCTGTTTTTT. It is translated as CASSLEGFIGELFF.

This clonotype has ten or more counts. The chain joins TRBV6-2 or TRBV6-3 to TRBJ1-5; D unclear. The CDR3 has 12 amino acids. Germline V gene sequence: CDR1 MNHEY, CDR2 SVGEGT. V lost 5 bases to trimming and J lost 3 bases, with 5 bases between them. CDR3 sequence: CASSAVNQPQHF. In DNA form, the CDR3 reads TGTGCCAGCAGTGCAGTCAATCAGCCCCAGCATTTT.

This sequence joins TRBV6-1 and TRBJ2-5; no clear D gene. The CDR3 has 13 residues. The germline CDR1 and CDR2 sequences are MNHNS and SASEGT. V was clipped by 10 bases and J by 4 bases, with 16 bases between them. The CDR3 region has the DNA TGTGCCACATGGCAGGCGTCCCGAGAGACCCAGTACTTC. It codes for CATWQASRETQYF.

To note about this clonotype: A much larger clone differs by one base, so this may be a read error. V gene TRBV29-1 combines with J gene TRBJ2-7; a weak D match, TRBD1 (5 bases). The CDR3 consists of 13 residues. Germline-derived CDR1 and CDR2 are SQVTM and ANQGSEA. CDR3 region: CNVETVSWHEQYF. Here the CDR3 DNA reads TGCAACGTTGAGACAGTCTCTTGGCACGAGCAGTACTTC.

This clonotype was seen many times. This rearrangement joins TRBV7-8 to TRBJ1-5, with TRBD1 matching 8 bases. V lost 5 bases to trimming and J lost 6 bases; unmatched junction nucleotides: 6. CDR1 and CDR2 from the germline V gene are SGHVS and FQNEAQ. The CDR3 spans 14 residues. The CDR3: CASSLRTGLQPQHF. The CDR3 region has the DNA TGTGCCAGCAGCCTAAGGACAGGGCTTCAGCCCCAGCATTTT.

This clonotype was seen a handful of times. A much larger clone differs by one base, so this may be a read error. The rearrangement uses TRBV12-3 or TRBV12-4 and TRBJ1-3, with a tentative D call TRBD1 (5 bases). This CDR3 region has 15 residues. The CDR3 nucleotides read TGTGCCTGCAGCGGCGACAGCAGCTCTGGAAACACCATATATTTT. It translates to CACSGDSSSGNTIYF.

The V gene is TRBV29-1, the J gene TRBJ1-5, with D possibly TRBD1 on 5 matching bases. V was cut by 4 bases and J by 2 bases, with 9 bases left in between. CDR1 is SQVTM, CDR2 ANQGSEA, per germline. The CDR3 loop spans 13 amino acids. The CDR3 sequence is CSVGEGRNQPQHF. For the CDR3, the DNA is TGCAGCGTTGGTGAGGGGCGCAATCAGCCCCAGCATTTT.

This clonotype was observed many times. This CDR3 is CSARGEGNQPQHF. CDR3 nucleotides: TGCAGTGCGCGAGGGGAGGGCAATCAGCCCCAGCATTTT. The gene calls are TRBV20-1 and TRBJ1-5; TRBD1 might be the D (5 bases). Trimming removed 6 bases from V and 2 bases from J, with 11 bases in between. From germline, CDR1 is DFQATT and CDR2 SNEGSKA (reference sequence). The length of the CDR3 is 13 residues.

In its sample, this clonotype was seen many times. J is TRBJ2-7 and V is TRBV2; D ambiguous. V lost 0 bases, J lost 5 bases, and 11 bases lay in between. Germline V CDR1 and CDR2: SNHLY, FYNNEI. The CDR3 contains 14 residues. The CDR3 DNA reads TGTGCCAGCAGTGAAGCATCTAGACGGAACGAGCAGTACTTC. Translated: CASSEASRRNEQYF.

This clonotype occurred a few times. The chain couples TRBV27 to TRBJ2-2, with D perhaps TRBD1 (5 bases). Germline CDR1 MNHEY, CDR2 SMNVEV (reference sequence). V lost 8 bases and J lost 1, with 14 bases in between. This CDR3 is 15 amino acids long. The CDR3 DNA follows: TGTGCCAGCGGGCCGATGACAGAGAACACCGGGGAGCTGTTTTTT. This gives the protein CASGPMTENTGELFF.

In its sample, this clonotype was seen many times. V usage is TRBV20-1 and J usage is TRBJ2-1, with D hard to call. Germline V CDR1 and CDR2: DFQATT, SNEGSKA (reference sequence). This CDR3 contains 15 residues. V was trimmed by 1 base and J by 7 bases, leaving 17 bases between them. The CDR3: CSARVYPRRWNEQFF. As DNA, the CDR3 is TGCAGTGCTAGAGTCTACCCGCGCAGATGGAATGAGCAGTTCTTC.

This clonotype was observed a handful of times. The chain recombines TRBV15 with TRBJ2-7; 8 bases fit TRBD1. With V trimmed by 4 bases and J by 6 bases, 8 bases remained unmatched. The CDR3 is 14 residues long. In germline, CDR1 is LNHNV, CDR2 YYDKDF (reference sequence). CDR3 in DNA: TGTGCCACCAGCACGGGGACAGGCGGCTTCGAGCAGTACTTC. It translates to CATSTGTGGFEQYF.

This clonotype was found many times. This chain links TRBV12-3 or TRBV12-4 with TRBJ2-7; D possibly corresponds to TRBD2 (6 bases). The CDR3 is 15 amino acids. Trimming cost V 6 bases and J 2 bases, with 17 bases left between them. CDR3 protein: CASSRQDYSTYEQYF. CDR3 bases: TGTGCCAGCAGCCGCCAGGACTATTCGACCTACGAGCAGTACTTC.

In its sample, this clonotype was seen many times. The CDR3 DNA sequence: TGCAGTGTAGACAAGCAAGAGACCCAGTACTTC. Amino acids: CSVDKQETQYF. The rearrangement uses TRBV20-1 and TRBJ2-5; no reliable D call. The CDR3 has 11 residues. In germline, CDR1 is DFQATT, CDR2 SNEGSKA (reference sequence). V was clipped by 7 bases and J by 2 bases, with 8 bases between them.

This clonotype was recorded at least ten times. J is TRBJ1-6 and V is TRBV27, with TRBD1 matching over 8 bases. Germline assignment: CDR1 MNHEY and CDR2 SMNVEV (reference sequence). The length of the CDR3 is 15 residues. V was clipped by 3 bases and J by 10 bases; unmatched bases: 8. The CDR3 nucleotides are TGTGCCAGCAGTTTCTCTCCAGGGGGCGTCTCACCCCTCCACTTT. Translating gives CASSFSPGGVSPLHF.

This clonotype has ten or more counts. The chain is built from TRBV3-1 and TRBJ2-1; D call uncertain. CDR3 length: 13 residues. V was pared by 0 bases and J by 7 bases, with 7 bases between. Per germline, CDR1 LGHDT and CDR2 YNNKEL (reference sequence). The CDR3 region has the DNA TGTGCCAGCAGCCAAGATCAATCAAATGAGCAGTTCTTC. As protein: CASSQDQSNEQFF.

The rearrangement joins TRBV5-5 to TRBJ1-5; TRBD1 matches 9 bases. CDR3 length: 13 amino acids. Germline assignment: CDR1 SGHKS and CDR2 YYEKEE (reference sequence). Unmatched junction bases numbered 3, after V lost 4 bases and J lost 7 bases. Here the CDR3 DNA reads TGTGCCAGCAGCACGACAGGGGGACAGCCCCAGCATTTT. Its protein product is CASSTTGGQPQHF.